The subject of this entry is one TCR beta chain. Its antigen remains unknown. The data were obtained in a study of tumor-infiltrating lymphocytes in glioblastoma multiforme. Study-level findings and limits: No surface-marker sorting into functional T cell subtypes was done.

Germline CDR1 SGHAT, CDR2 FQNNGV. This CDR3 region has 16 residues. V shed 4 bases and J 4 bases; nucleotides not matched to a gene: 9. TCRB libraries came from RNA via three nested multiplex PCR rounds. TCRB cDNA was made from 0.5 to 0.65 ug total RNA. Unique molecular identifiers were not described for the libraries. Each CDR3 protein gets one entry after TCRdb re-called the multiplex PCR reads with MiXCR. The table lists 9,000 to 10,000 distinct CDR3 sequences, about 67% of them singletons. V and J are TRBV11-2 and TRBJ1-4, with 7 bases matching TRBD1. The TCR was taken from a male donor with glioblastoma. Specimen: brain tumor tissue. CDR3 loop: CASSSLGGTVNEKLFF. The CDR3 region has the DNA TGTGCCAGCAGCTCCTTGGGGGGGACAGTTAATGAAAAACTGTTTTTT.